The next 23 T cell receptor beta chains were all read from a single sample in a study of blood T cell repertoires in COVID-19. Data came from immunoSEQ multiplex PCR; TCRdb stores just in-frame clones and leaves some out. The data contain 200,000 to 250,000 clones, roughly 88% of them singletons. Sequencing used peripheral blood. The receptors were sampled from a woman in her thirties or forties who had recovered from COVID-19.

Regarding this clone: The same CDR3 arises from other DNA sequences in this sample as well. V is TRBV4-3 and J is TRBJ2-1; 9 bases map to TRBD1. This CDR3 spans 14 amino acids. V lost 6 bases and J lost 8; bases outside the gene matches: 8. Germline V gene sequence: CDR1 LGHNA, CDR2 YSLEER. CDR3 region: CASSLVTGGHEQFF. In DNA form, the CDR3 reads TGCGCCAGCAGTCTCGTAACAGGGGGCCATGAGCAGTTCTTC.

The chain combines TRBV12-3 or TRBV12-4 with TRBJ2-7; D might be TRBD1 (6 bases). The length of the CDR3 is 12 residues. The V end was cut by 7 bases, the J end by 6 bases, with 13 bases between. For the CDR3, the DNA is TGTGCCAGCACCCGCAGGGGTTCCGAGCAGTACTTC. As protein: CASTRRGSEQYF.

The chain uses TRBV7-9 and TRBJ2-7, with 7 nucleotides matching TRBD1. The CDR3 covers 16 residues. Trimming at V came to 2 bases and at J to 6 bases, leaving 13 bases not matched to a gene. The germline V gene encodes CDR1 SEHNR and CDR2 FQNEAQ (reference sequence). CDR3 DNA: TGTGCCAGCAGCTTAAGAGGGGGCACAGGGAGATTCGAGCAGTACTTC. Translation gives CASSLRGGTGRFEQYF.

The chain recombines TRBV7-9 with TRBJ1-1, with a possible D match to TRBD1 (5 bases). The CDR3 contains 13 residues. CDR1 SEHNR and CDR2 FQNEAQ come from the germline V gene (reference sequence). With 0 bases removed from V and 6 bases from J, the gap between germline ends came to 8 bases. The chain's CDR3 is CASSLAGGAEAFF. The CDR3 DNA reads as TGTGCCAGCAGCTTAGCGGGGGGTGCTGAAGCTTTCTTT.

The J gene is TRBJ2-7, the V gene TRBV19, with a tentative D call TRBD2 (5 bases). Germline V gene sequence: CDR1 LNHDA, CDR2 SQIVND (reference sequence). The V gene lost 0 bases and the J gene lost 5 bases, with 11 bases spanning the gap. The CDR3 contains 14 residues. The CDR3 sequence is CASSIDQRVHEQYF. The DNA of the CDR3 is TGTGCCAGTAGTATAGATCAGAGGGTCCACGAGCAGTACTTC. Full variable domain (remainder filled in from reference TRBV19 and TRBJ2-7): DGGITQSPKYLFRKEGQNVTLSCEQNLNHDAMYWYRQDPGQGLRLIYYSQIVNDFQKGDIAEGYSVSREKKESFPLTVTSAQKNPTAFYLCASSIDQRVHEQYFGPGTRLTVT.

CDR3 nucleotide sequence: TGTGCCAGCAGCCCTACTAGCGGGACCTCCTACGAGCAGTACTTC. It translates to CASSPTSGTSYEQYF. The rearrangement uses TRBV3-1 (or the pseudogene TRBV3-2) and TRBJ2-7, with 10 bases fitting TRBD2. V shed 4 bases and J 0 bases; nucleotides not matched to a gene: 3. In germline, CDR1 is LGHDT, CDR2 YNNKEL (reference sequence). The CDR3 contains 15 residues.

The gene calls are TRBV6-5 and TRBJ2-1; possibly TRBD2 for D (6 bases). The length of the CDR3 is 13 residues. Deletions cut 5 bases from V and 9 bases from J, with 14 bases between. Per germline, CDR1 MNHEY and CDR2 SVGAGI. DNA of the CDR3: TGTGCCAGCAGTCCACTAGCTCGGAGTGAGCAGTTCTTC. Its protein product is CASSPLARSEQFF.

The gene calls are TRBV6-2 or TRBV6-3 and TRBJ2-1; TRBD2 agrees at 10 bases. Germline V gene sequence: CDR1 MNHEY, CDR2 SVGEGT. The V and J ends lost 5 bases and 7 bases, in that order; junction bases with no gene match: 8. The CDR3 loop spans 15 amino acids. The CDR3 spells CASSLSGRARNEQFF. The DNA of the CDR3 is TGTGCCAGCAGTCTAAGCGGGAGGGCTCGGAATGAGCAGTTCTTC.

This chain links TRBV19 with TRBJ1-6; D unresolved. Germline V CDR1 and CDR2: LNHDA, SQIVND (reference sequence). The V end lost 3 bases, the J end lost 5 bases, and 11 bases lay between the germline ends. The CDR3 covers 15 residues. The CDR3 loop is CASSITGNNNSPLHF. DNA of the CDR3: TGTGCCAGTAGTATTACCGGGAACAATAATTCACCCCTCCACTTT. Variable domain in full (rest from reference TRBV19 and TRBJ1-6): DGGITQSPKYLFRKEGQNVTLSCEQNLNHDAMYWYRQDPGQGLRLIYYSQIVNDFQKGDIAEGYSVSREKKESFPLTVTSAQKNPTAFYLCASSITGNNNSPLHFGNGTRLTVT.

The chain is built from TRBV7-2 and TRBJ1-5; 9 bases agree with TRBD1. The germline CDR1 and CDR2 sequences are SGHTA and FQGNSA. Trimming at V came to 3 bases and at J to 4 bases, leaving 10 bases not matched to a gene. There are 17 residues in the CDR3. DNA of the CDR3: TGTGCCAGCAGCTTTCTGGCACGCGGGACAGGGAATCAGCCCCAGCATTTT. Translated: CASSFLARGTGNQPQHF. Looking up the rest from reference TRBV7-2 and TRBJ1-5 gives the full variable domain: GAGVSQSPSNKVTEKGKDVELRCDPISGHTALYWYRQSLGQGLEFLIYFQGNSAPDKSGLPSDRFSAERTGGSVSTLTIQRTQQEDSAVYLCASSFLARGTGNQPQHFGDGTRLSIL.

The CDR3 is CASSPRGFQTQYF. The DNA of the CDR3 is TGTGCCAGCAGCCCTCGGGGGTTTCAGACCCAGTACTTC. The V and J genes are TRBV7-2 and TRBJ2-5; tentative D call: TRBD2 (6 bases). The V and J ends lost 5 bases and 6 bases respectively, with 13 bases between them. The CDR3 sequence is 13 residues long. Germline lookup yields CDR1 SGHTA and CDR2 FQGNSA.

CDR3 amino acids: CASTSGRLGNEQYF. For the CDR3, the DNA is TGTGCCAGCACCAGCGGGAGGTTGGGGAACGAGCAGTACTTC. This rearrangement joins TRBV19 to TRBJ2-7, with TRBD2 identical over 9 bases. The germline V gene encodes CDR1 LNHDA and CDR2 SQIVND (reference sequence). The CDR3 runs to 14 residues. The V gene end was trimmed by 9 bases and the J gene end by 5 bases; junction bases not matched to a gene: 11.

This clone was seen only once. V and J are TRBV4-2 and TRBJ2-2; D is perhaps TRBD1 (5 bases). Germline V lookup: CDR1 LGHNA, CDR2 YNFKEQ. CDR3 length: 15 residues. V lost 0 bases, J lost 2 bases, and 7 bases lay in between. The CDR3 DNA reads TGTGCCAGCAGCCAAGAAAGGGGAAACACCGGGGAGCTGTTTTTT. This sequence encodes CASSQERGNTGELFF.

This clone was found once. The rearrangement uses TRBV6-5 and TRBJ1-2; 8 nucleotides agree with TRBD1. The germline V gene has CDR1 MNHEY and CDR2 SVGAGI. Losses at the gene ends were 5 bases for V and 6 bases for J; bases not matched to a gene: 11. The CDR3 extends over 15 amino acids. DNA for the CDR3: TGTGCCAGCAGTATCCGAGGACAGGGTGCGGATGGCTACACCTTC. Amino acid sequence: CASSIRGQGADGYTF.

This clone has more than one count but fewer than ten. CDR3 DNA: TGTGCCAGCAGCGGCCGGACGGGGGGCTATGGCTACACCTTC. Translation gives CASSGRTGGYGYTF. The genes are TRBV5-5 and TRBJ1-2; the D gene is possibly TRBD1 (5 bases). The germline V gene has CDR1 SGHKS and CDR2 YYEKEE (reference sequence). This CDR3 region has 14 residues. V was trimmed by 4 bases and J by 4 bases, leaving 14 bases between them.

This clone was detected once. The chain employs TRBV14 and TRBJ2-1; no reliable D call. V lost 0 bases and J 0 bases, leaving 9 bases between the germline ends. This CDR3 is 16 amino acids long. Germline V gene data show CDR1 as SGHDN and CDR2 as FVKESK. CDR3 bases: TGTGCCAGCAGCCAAGATGAAACAGACTCCTACAATGAGCAGTTCTTC. Amino acids: CASSQDETDSYNEQFF.

This clone occurred a few times. The chain has TRBV6-6 and TRBJ2-7; 9 bases match TRBD2. The CDR3 length is 14 residues. The trim removed 5 bases at V and 3 bases at J, leaving 5 bases unmatched. Germline CDR1 and CDR2: MNHNY and SVGAGI (reference sequence). The CDR3 DNA follows: TGTGCCAGCAGTCTGACTAGCGGTGACTACGAGCAGTACTTC. Translated, it gives CASSLTSGDYEQYF.

The V and J genes are TRBV4-2 and TRBJ2-5; 10 bases line up with TRBD2. The CDR3 runs to 16 residues. V was clipped by 4 bases and J by 2 bases; unmatched bases: 7. Germline CDR1 LGHNA, CDR2 YNFKEQ. The CDR3 here is CASSPLASGSQETQYF. The CDR3 coding sequence is TGTGCCAGCAGCCCCCTGGCTAGCGGGAGTCAAGAGACCCAGTACTTC.

This clone was observed a single time. The chain uses TRBV27 and TRBJ1-5, with D possibly TRBD1 on 6 matching bases. The CDR3 has 14 residues. V shed 5 bases and J shed 7 bases, with 15 bases lying between them. Germline-derived CDR1 and CDR2 are MNHEY and SMNVEV (reference sequence). The CDR3 coding sequence is TGTGCCAGCAGTGTTGACAGGACACGGCAGCCCCAGCATTTT. Its translation: CASSVDRTRQPQHF.

The CDR3 DNA follows: TGTGCCAGTAGTATAAGCGGTGGGCTTTCTTATGGCACAGATACGCAGTATTTT. It specifies CASSISGGLSYGTDTQYF. The chain carries TRBV19 and TRBJ2-3, with a weak D call TRBD2 (5 bases). Trimming cost V 2 bases and J 1 base, with 19 bases left between them. The germline V gene encodes CDR1 LNHDA and CDR2 SQIVND (reference sequence). The CDR3 has 18 residues. The variable domain in full, with the rest retrieved from reference TRBV19 and TRBJ2-3, is DGGITQSPKYLFRKEGQNVTLSCEQNLNHDAMYWYRQDPGQGLRLIYYSQIVNDFQKGDIAEGYSVSREKKESFPLTVTSAQKNPTAFYLCASSISGGLSYGTDTQYFGPGTRLTVL.

This clone occurred once. The rearrangement uses TRBV4-2 and TRBJ2-1; D unclear. CDR3 length: 17 amino acids. CDR1 is LGHNA and CDR2 is YNFKEQ in the germline V gene. Between the trimmed V and J ends, which lost 0 bases and 0 bases, there was a span of 12 bases. The CDR3 DNA sequence: TGTGCCAGCAGCCAAGACTTAGGCGGCCTCTCCTACAATGAGCAGTTCTTC. Residues: CASSQDLGGLSYNEQFF.

V usage is TRBV4-1 and J usage is TRBJ2-5; the D is unclear. Germline CDR1 MGHRA, CDR2 YSYEKL. The CDR3 sequence is 15 residues long. V was clipped by 1 base and J by 1 base, with 10 bases between them. The CDR3 here is CASSQAHLPQETQYF. The CDR3 coding sequence is TGCGCCAGCAGCCAAGCCCACTTGCCCCAAGAGACCCAGTACTTC.

This chain uses TRBV19 with TRBJ1-4, with 10 bases matching TRBD1. J gave up 7 bases and V 7 bases, and 9 bases lay outside the gene matches. Germline-derived CDR1 and CDR2 are LNHDA and SQIVND (reference sequence). This CDR3 is built from 15 residues. CDR3 amino acids: CASTKRQGASEKLFF. As DNA, the CDR3 is TGTGCCAGTACTAAGAGACAGGGGGCAAGTGAAAAACTGTTTTTT.